The rows below give T cell receptor beta chains drawn from one sample of a study of T cells in Graves' hyperthyroidism and ophthalmopathy. TCRdb itself ran the multiplex PCR reads through MiXCR, one entry per CDR3 protein. The table records about 840,000 distinct CDR3 sequences, about two fifths of them present only once. Sequencing used blood. Receptors originate from a young man with Graves' hyperthyroidism. Each CDR3 is given without its conserved first and last residue. Clone size is given for some rows only: seen once, a few or many times, or a class if the clone is expanded.

TRBV28	NA	TRBJ2-6	ASSLRATGETGANVLT
TRBV6-6	NA	TRBJ1-4	ASSEMSAATNEKLF
TRBV5-1	NA	TRBJ1-5	ASSLMGQGKETQH
TRBV20-1	many	TRBJ2-5	SALRDRTQY
TRBV6-5	NA	TRBJ2-2	ASSYPDRAGELF
TRBV12-3/TRBV12-4	NA	TRBJ1-4	ASGCDGSTNEKLF
TRBV7-3	many	TRBJ2-7	ASSVTSGGSYEQY
TRBV9	many	TRBJ1-4	ASSVGTGANEKLF
TRBV2	few	TRBJ1-1	ANEGTEKTEAF
TRBV5-1	NA	TRBJ2-1	ASSLGGSGNEQF
TRBV20-1	NA	TRBJ2-7	SARWASGSHEQY
TRBV7-9	many	TRBJ1-1	ASSPAGWRNTEAF
TRBV11-2	few	TRBJ1-1	ASSYLGIEAF
TRBV5-1	few	TRBJ1-4	ASSTGADTNEKLF
TRBV5-1	few	TRBJ1-2	ASSLGNLNYGYT
TRBV29-1	many	TRBJ1-1	SVPRGGTEAF
TRBV7-9	many	TRBJ1-1	ASQTNTEAF
TRBV12-3/TRBV12-4	few	TRBJ2-5	ASSPKDYLQETQY
TRBV19	few	TRBJ1-5	ASSPDRVAQPQH
TRBV5-6	few	TRBJ1-2	ASRGQGFYGYT
TRBV2	many	TRBJ1-1	ASSEWFTEAF
TRBV24-1	many	TRBJ1-1	ATSDGTGKAF
TRBV10-3	NA	TRBJ1-4	ASSQDVWTGRNEKLF
TRBV5-1	NA	TRBJ1-2	ASKITVPNYGYT
TRBV7-2	NA	TRBJ1-2	ASSPITGEEGYT
TRBV29-1	once	TRBJ2-7	SVVAGELYEQY
TRBV29-1	many	TRBJ2-2	SASTSGGTGELF
TRBV14	few	TRBJ2-7	ASSHPHGEQY
TRBV29-1	many	TRBJ2-2	SVVAGDGELF
TRBV20-1	NA	TRBJ2-7	SARVSGTSGIYEQY
TRBV7-9	NA	TRBJ2-5	ASSDSSGAFGCQETQY
TRBV12-3/TRBV12-4	NA	TRBJ1-1	ASMGIGGDPEAF
TRBV29-1	NA	TRBJ2-1	SVRTGANEQF
TRBV19	NA	TRBJ1-5	ASSDPRTGNQPQH
TRBV2	many	TRBJ1-3	ASSQQGNSGNTIY
TRBV29-1	NA	TRBJ2-3	SVAGRHSDTQY
TRBV12-3/TRBV12-4	NA	TRBJ2-6	ASSLMVGRLYVLT
TRBV12-3/TRBV12-4	few	TRBJ2-2	ASRERGIGTGELF
TRBV20-1	many	TRBJ2-7	SARPSDTPAYEQY
TRBV6-5	NA	TRBJ1-2	AIRGTGDYGYT
TRBV19	NA	TRBJ2-2	ASSPLGQGITGELF
TRBV20-1	few	TRBJ2-5	SARGRGFGETQY
TRBV20-1	NA	TRBJ1-2	SGKERGASGYT
TRBV7-6	NA	TRBJ1-1	ASSPTGGLSTEAF
TRBV5-1	many	TRBJ1-1	ASSLGTGFDAF
TRBV2	few	TRBJ2-7	ASIDPPAEQY
TRBV12-3/TRBV12-4	NA	TRBJ1-2	ASSPGGLEGYT
TRBV12-3/TRBV12-4	NA	TRBJ2-7	ASSTPGSEQY
TRBV4-1	few	TRBJ1-2	ASSQETVLHGYT
TRBV9	few	TRBJ2-5	ASNPLGAGETQY
TRBV20-1	few	TRBJ1-4	SASRVVNEKLF
TRBV5-1	many	TRBJ1-1	ASSSTGGTEAF
TRBV6-5	few	TRBJ1-2	ASRPNDRGSGYT
TRBV7-2	few	TRBJ2-5	ASSLRDRVETQY
TRBV4-3	NA	TRBJ2-7	ASSQDGTKSDEQY
TRBV6-6	NA	TRBJ1-1	ASSYGTGDGTEAF